The sample holds a few counts of the clone carrying this TCR beta chain. The antigen remains undetermined. The junction had 15 bases not matched to a gene; V was cut back by 10 bases and J by 0 bases. Germline CDR1 is SNHLY and CDR2 is FYNNEI. CDR3 length equals 18 residues. The source of the sample is a study of T cell repertoires in cytomegalovirus infection. For the study at large: Indications came from public TCR beta signatures; they pointed to CMV infection and to a matching HLA type.

Study-wide results and limits: Summed public TCR beta family frequency identified CMV carriers bearing the relevant HLA. Predominance within the ex vivo response was attributable to HLA-C-restricted CMV-specific TCR beta clonotypes.

One entry per CDR3 protein results from TCRdb running MiXCR on the reads. The table has around 740,000 distinct CDR3 sequences, about a third seen once; the top ten hold around 2.6%. The sequence came from a human donor in good health (CMV status not recorded). Some clones in this sample may be carry-over from other donors' samples. V is TRBV2 and J is TRBJ1-4; TRBD1 aligns across 9 bases. Sequenced: PBMCs. CDR3 protein: CATRREDRGAATNEKLFF. As DNA, the CDR3 is TGTGCCACCCGAAGGGAGGACAGGGGCGCCGCAACTAATGAAAAACTGTTTTTT.